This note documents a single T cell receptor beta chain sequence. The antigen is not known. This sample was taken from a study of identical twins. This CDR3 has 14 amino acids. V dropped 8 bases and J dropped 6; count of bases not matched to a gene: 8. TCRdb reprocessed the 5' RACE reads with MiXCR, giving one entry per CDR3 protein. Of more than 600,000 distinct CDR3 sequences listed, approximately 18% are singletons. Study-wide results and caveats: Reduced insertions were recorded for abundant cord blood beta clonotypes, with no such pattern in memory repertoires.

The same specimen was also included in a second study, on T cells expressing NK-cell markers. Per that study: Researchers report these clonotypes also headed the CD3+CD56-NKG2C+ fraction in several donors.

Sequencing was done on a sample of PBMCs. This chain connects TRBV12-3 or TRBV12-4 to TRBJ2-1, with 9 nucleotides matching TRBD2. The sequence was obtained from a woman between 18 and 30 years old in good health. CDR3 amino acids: CASWGAGGANEQFF. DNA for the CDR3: TGTGCCAGCTGGGGAGCGGGGGGTGCCAATGAGCAGTTCTTC.